This T cell receptor (beta chain) stems from a study of T cell responses to AZD1222 COVID-19 vaccine. Study-wide background: Timing groups of about 4 and about 12 weeks for second doses were pooled. Study observations and caveats: Donors, mostly white British, included more females; clonal diversity was possibly underestimated. Only a handful of AZD1222 recipients tested seropositive at baseline.

Trimming stripped 0 bases from V and 2 bases from J, with 8 bases between. The CDR3 is 16 residues long. Germline-derived CDR1 and CDR2 are LNHDA and SQIVND (reference sequence). Points on this clone: The antigen remains unidentified.

TCRdb's copy holds only in-frame clones and misses some; the assay was immunoSEQ multiplex PCR. The sample has about 260,000 clones, 93% seen once. The input for sequencing was peripheral blood, taken on day 0 of AZD1222 vaccination. The chain uses TRBV19 and TRBJ1-6; no definite D call. The clonotype originates from an adult in good health. CDR3 residues: CASSIEWTAYNSPLHF. CDR3 coding DNA: TGTGCCAGTAGTATAGAGTGGACGGCCTATAATTCACCCCTCCACTTT. Variable domain in full (rest from reference TRBV19 and TRBJ1-6): DGGITQSPKYLFRKEGQNVTLSCEQNLNHDAMYWYRQDPGQGLRLIYYSQIVNDFQKGDIAEGYSVSREKKESFPLTVTSAQKNPTAFYLCASSIEWTAYNSPLHFGNGTRLTVT.